The 7 T cell receptor beta chains given below trace back to one sample, sequenced in a study of PD-1 blockade in classical Hodgkin lymphoma. Every single patient, without exception, relapsed after autologous stem cell transplantation, and brentuximab vedotin exposure varied. Libraries were prepared by immunoSEQ multiplex PCR; TCRdb keeps only in-frame clonotypes and omits some of them. The sample carries some 150,000 clones, around 73% recorded once. This specimen consisted of peripheral blood mononuclear cells (PBMCs), obtained before the second cycle of nivolumab. All receptors come from a human donor with classical Hodgkin lymphoma.

The chain carries TRBV28 and TRBJ2-5; TRBD1 matches at 7 bases. Germline V gives CDR1 MDHEN, CDR2 SYDVKM. The CDR3 loop spans 13 amino acids. V trimming: 5 bases; J trimming: 5 bases; junction bases outside the gene matches: 5. The CDR3 nucleotides read TGTGCCAGCAGTCCCACAGGGGAGGAGACCCAGTACTTC. It is translated as CASSPTGEETQYF.

The gene calls are TRBV29-1 and TRBJ2-6; D remains unclear. Deletions cut 6 bases from V and 2 bases from J, with 8 bases between. The length of the CDR3 is 13 residues. CDR1 and CDR2 from the germline V gene are SQVTM and ANQGSEA. The CDR3 is CSVGFTGANVLTF. The CDR3, as DNA: TGCAGCGTAGGCTTCACTGGGGCCAACGTCCTGACTTTC.

This chain uses TRBV27 with TRBJ1-2; 7 bases line up with TRBD1. Germline CDR1 and CDR2: MNHEY and SMNVEV (reference sequence). Trimming took 3 bases from V and 7 from J; bases not matched to a gene: 8. The CDR3 has 14 amino acids. Here the CDR3 DNA reads TGTGCCAGCAGTTTTAGGGAGGGGGCGGGTGGCTACACCTTC. Protein product: CASSFREGAGGYTF.

The chain recombines TRBV5-6 with TRBJ1-5, with D perhaps matching TRBD1 (5 bases). CDR1 SGHDT and CDR2 YYEEEE come from the germline V gene. The CDR3 sequence is 17 residues long. V dropped 1 base and J dropped 0 bases, with 14 bases sitting between them. The CDR3 sequence: CASSLSPGKYSNQPQHF. Written as DNA, the CDR3 is TGTGCCAGCAGCTTGTCACCAGGGAAGTATAGCAATCAGCCCCAGCATTTT.

V gene TRBV18 combines with J gene TRBJ2-7; D not certain. The germline V gene encodes CDR1 KGHSH and CDR2 LQKENI. The CDR3 runs 14 residues. V dropped 3 bases and J dropped 4 bases, with 13 bases sitting between them. This chain's CDR3 is CASSPSSATYEQYF. The CDR3 nucleotides are TGTGCCAGCTCACCGTCGTCGGCGACATACGAGCAGTACTTC.

The rearrangement uses TRBV19 and TRBJ2-5; the D gene is possibly TRBD2 (6 bases). Between the trimmed V and J ends, which lost 9 bases and 2 bases, there was a span of 13 bases. Germline lookup yields CDR1 LNHDA and CDR2 SQIVND (reference sequence). The CDR3 runs 13 residues. The DNA for the CDR3 is TGTGCCAGCCGGAGTGCGGGGCAAGAGACCCAGTACTTC. This sequence encodes CASRSAGQETQYF.

V is TRBV28 and J is TRBJ2-7, with 9 bases fitting TRBD2. The V gene's germline CDR1 is MDHEN and CDR2 SYDVKM. The CDR3 is 15 amino acids. After removal of 4 bases from V and 3 bases from J, the junction contained 7 bases not matched to a gene. CDR3: CASSSAGGSRYEQYF. The CDR3 nucleotides read TGTGCCAGCAGTTCGGCGGGAGGGAGTCGCTACGAGCAGTACTTC.